This passage covers 13 T cell receptor beta chains from one sample sequenced in a study of T-cell reconstitution after alpha-beta-depleted transplantation in children. A library of TCRbeta sequences, prepared with unique molecular identifiers, was generated. One entry per CDR3 protein, called by TCRdb with MiXCR from the PCR reads. This sample has about 170,000 distinct CDR3 sequences, with approximately 12% found just once. The specimen was PBMCs, collected before TCRalphabeta/CD19-depleted stem cell transplant. These receptors all come from a boy between 2 and 10 years old with acute myeloid leukemia, due to receive a stem cell transplant.

This clonotype was counted many times. The CDR3 reads CSANRPQGADPYEQYF. The CDR3 DNA is TGCAGTGCCAACCGGCCGCAGGGGGCGGATCCCTACGAGCAGTACTTC. The J gene is TRBJ2-7, the V gene TRBV20-1, with TRBD1 matching 8 bases. The CDR3 totals 16 residues. With V trimmed by 6 bases and J by 2 bases, 15 bases remained unmatched. Germline CDR1 reads DFQATT; CDR2 reads SNEGSKA (reference sequence).

This clonotype was picked up many times. CDR3 region: CASSLGRGPLPTGELFF. CDR3 nucleotides: TGCGCCAGCAGCTTGGGAAGGGGCCCCCTACCCACCGGGGAGCTGTTTTTT. The chain is built from TRBV5-1 and TRBJ2-2, with a possible D match to TRBD1 (5 bases). The germline V and J ends were trimmed by 0 bases and 4 bases, with 16 bases remaining between them. In germline, CDR1 is SGHRS, CDR2 YFSETQ. The CDR3 consists of 17 residues.

This clonotype was counted only a few times. This may be a read error, as it is one base from a much larger clone. The chain recombines TRBV20-1 with TRBJ1-2; unclear D gene. This CDR3 has 13 amino acids. Germline V CDR1 and CDR2: DFQATT, SNEGSKA (reference sequence). The CDR3 protein is CSASRTGLDGDTF. CDR3 in DNA: TGCAGTGCTAGCCGTACTGGGCTAGATGGCGACACCTTC.

The table lists this clonotype with many counts. The rearrangement uses TRBV14 and TRBJ2-3, with D tentatively TRBD2 (5 bases). CDR1 and CDR2 from the germline V gene are SGHDN and FVKESK. The CDR3 has 17 residues. The germline V and J ends were trimmed by 0 bases and 3 bases, with 16 bases remaining between them. The CDR3 protein is CASSQEVLATKTDTQYF. CDR3 in DNA: TGTGCCAGCAGCCAAGAAGTCCTAGCAACTAAAACAGATACGCAGTATTTT. Based on the CDR3 plus reference TRBV14 and TRBJ2-3, the full variable domain is EAGVTQFPSHSVIEKGQTVTLRCDPISGHDNLYWYRRVMGKEIKFLLHFVKESKQDESGMPNNRFLAERTGGTYSTLKVQPAELEDSGVYFCASSQEVLATKTDTQYFGPGTRLTVL.

As concerns this clonotype: Possible read error: a much larger clone is one base away. The chain links TRBV14 to TRBJ2-3; D is possibly TRBD2 (6 bases). Looked up from germline, CDR1 is SGHDN and CDR2 is FVKESK. Deletions cut 4 bases from V and 5 bases from J, with 13 bases between. The CDR3 has 14 residues. CDR3 sequence: CASSRRGFIDTQYF. The CDR3 nucleotides are TGTGCCAGCAGCCGGCGGGGTTTCATAGATACGCAGTATTTT. Variable domain in full (rest from reference TRBV14 and TRBJ2-3): EAGVTQFPSHSVIEKGQTVTLRCDPISGHDNLYWYRRVMGKEIKFLLHFVKESKQDESGMPNNRFLAERTGGTYSTLKVQPAELEDSGVYFCASSRRGFIDTQYFGPGTRLTVL.

This clonotype came up many times. This sequence joins TRBV12-3 or TRBV12-4 and TRBJ1-4; no clear D. V was cut by 4 bases and J by 8 bases, with 8 bases left in between. There are 12 residues in the CDR3. The CDR3 coding sequence is TGTGCCAGCAGTTGGGAATGGGAAAAACTGTTTTTT. It specifies CASSWEWEKLFF.

This clonotype was counted ten times or more. The J gene is TRBJ1-5, the V gene TRBV4-3, with 10 positions matching TRBD1. The germline V gene encodes CDR1 LGHNA and CDR2 YSLEER. The V segment lost 1 base and the J segment 2 bases; nucleotides outside the gene matches: 20. The CDR3 loop spans 22 amino acids. CDR3: CASSQAGPSGTGDSFGNQPQHF. Here the CDR3 DNA reads TGCGCCAGCAGCCAAGCGGGCCCTTCCGGGACAGGGGATAGTTTTGGCAATCAGCCCCAGCATTTT.

This clonotype appeared many times. The CDR3 coding sequence is TGTGCCAGCAGCCAAAACGGAGGCGAGACCCAGTACTTC. Amino acid sequence: CASSQNGGETQYF. The genes are TRBV14 and TRBJ2-5, with a possible D match to TRBD2 (5 bases). The CDR3 has 13 residues. The germline V and J ends were trimmed by 2 bases and 5 bases, with 9 bases remaining between them. CDR1 and CDR2 from the germline V gene are SGHDN and FVKESK.

This clonotype was counted ten times or more. The rearrangement links TRBV6-5 to TRBJ2-2, with D unclear. The ends were cut back, 4 bases at V and 6 bases at J, with 12 bases in the middle. Germline V gives CDR1 MNHEY, CDR2 SVGAGI. This CDR3 spans 14 amino acids. The DNA of the CDR3 is TGTGCCAGCAGTTCTGGACCGTCTCCCGGGGAGCTGTTTTTT. Amino acids: CASSSGPSPGELFF.

This clonotype was counted many times. The V and J genes are TRBV2 and TRBJ2-5; no definite D call. The germline V gene has CDR1 SNHLY and CDR2 FYNNEI. This CDR3 is built from 12 residues. Deletions cut 8 bases from V and 4 bases from J, with 11 bases between. CDR3 coding DNA: TGTGCCAGCTTAAGTGGCGGAGAGACCCAGTACTTC. This gives the protein CASLSGGETQYF. The complete variable domain, with remaining parts taken from reference TRBV2 and TRBJ2-5, reads EPEVTQTPSHQVTQMGQEVILRCVPISNHLYFYWYRQILGQKVEFLVSFYNNEISEKSEIFDDQFSVERPDGSNFTLKIRSTKLEDSAMYFCASLSGGETQYFGPGTRLLVL.

The V and J genes are TRBV28 and TRBJ1-6, with 8 bases fitting TRBD1. The germline V gene encodes CDR1 MDHEN and CDR2 SYDVKM. This CDR3 is built from 19 residues. Trimming cost V 2 bases and J 9 bases; bases outside gene matches: 18. The CDR3 here is CASSLRGVPTGARGSPLHF. As DNA, the CDR3 is TGTGCCAGCAGTTTACGGGGGGTGCCGACAGGGGCGAGAGGTTCACCCCTCCACTTT.

In its sample, this clonotype was seen many times. This chain joins TRBV20-1 and TRBJ1-5; D is ambiguous. Germline V gene lookup returns CDR1 DFQATT and CDR2 SNEGSKA (reference sequence). The CDR3 runs 12 residues. V lost 4 bases and J 7 bases, leaving 11 bases between the germline ends. The CDR3 region is CSAKDTSQPQHF. The CDR3 DNA reads as TGCAGTGCTAAGGATACGAGCCAGCCCCAGCATTTT.

This clonotype has a count of ten or more. V and J are TRBV11-2 and TRBJ1-4; D gene ambiguous. CDR1 and CDR2 from the germline V gene are SGHAT and FQNNGV. The length of the CDR3 is 15 residues. Between the trimmed V and J ends, which lost 5 bases and 8 bases, there was a span of 18 bases. The CDR3 sequence is CASSHREGPAEKLFF. As DNA, the CDR3 is TGTGCCAGCAGCCACCGGGAAGGGCCAGCCGAAAAACTGTTTTTT.